This T cell receptor (beta chain) derives from a study of blood T cell repertoires in COVID-19. The J segment lost 4 bases and the V segment lost 6 bases, leaving 10 bases of the junction unmatched. The V gene's germline CDR1 is PRHDT and CDR2 FYEKMQ (reference sequence). This CDR3 comprises 16 residues. Sequencing was performed with immunoSEQ multiplex PCR; in TCRdb, only in-frame clones are kept and a portion is missing. In the table there are approximately 260,000 clones, roughly four fifths of which are singletons. The clonotype comes from a man aged 30 to 39 with acute COVID-19. Specimen: PBMCs or T cells enriched from blood (not recorded which). The V and J genes are TRBV13 and TRBJ2-3; 10 positions match TRBD2. As DNA, the CDR3 is TGTGCCAGCAGTTGGCCAGCGGGGGGGCTCGCAGATACGCAGTATTTT. Translated, it gives CASSWPAGGLADTQYF.